This T cell receptor beta chain came from a study of identical twins. Findings of the study overall: Models came in too low on out-of-frame TCR alpha sharing in monozygotic twins.

CDR3 length: 13 residues. CDR1 is DFQATT and CDR2 is SNEGSKA in the germline V gene (reference sequence). The sample holds many counts of this clonotype. Its specificity is unknown. One junction end disagrees with the germline gene, perhaps due to a read error. TCRdb re-called the 5' RACE reads through MiXCR, storing one row per CDR3 protein. The data show 130,000 to 150,000 distinct CDR3 sequences, roughly 3.5% seen once. This clonotype was obtained from a man between 18 and 35 years old in good health. Sequenced sample: memory T cells sorted from blood. The chain has TRBV20-1 and TRBJ2-1; D remains unclear. CDR3 nucleotides: TGCAGTGCTAGAGAAAAGACCGGATATGAGCAGTCCTTC. Residues: CSAREKTGYEQSF.